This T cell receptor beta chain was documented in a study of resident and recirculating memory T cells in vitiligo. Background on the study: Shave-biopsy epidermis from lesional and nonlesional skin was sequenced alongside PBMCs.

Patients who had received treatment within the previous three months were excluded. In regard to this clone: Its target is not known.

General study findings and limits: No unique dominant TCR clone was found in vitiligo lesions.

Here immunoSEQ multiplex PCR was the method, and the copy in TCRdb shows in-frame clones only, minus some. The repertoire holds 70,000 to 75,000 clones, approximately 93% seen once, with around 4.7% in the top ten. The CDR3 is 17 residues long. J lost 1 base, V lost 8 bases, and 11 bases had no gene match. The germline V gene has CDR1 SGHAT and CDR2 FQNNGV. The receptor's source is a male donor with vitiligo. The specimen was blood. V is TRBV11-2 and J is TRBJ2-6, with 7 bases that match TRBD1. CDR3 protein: CASGWAKGASGANVLTF. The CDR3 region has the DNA TGTGCCAGCGGCTGGGCCAAGGGGGCTTCTGGGGCCAACGTCCTGACTTTC. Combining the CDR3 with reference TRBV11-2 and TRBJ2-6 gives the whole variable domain EAGVAQSPRYKIIEKRQSVAFWCNPISGHATLYWYQQILGQGPKLLIQFQNNGVVDDSQLPKDRFSAERLKGVDSTLKIQPAKLEDSAVYLCASGWAKGASGANVLTFGAGSRLTVL.